This entry lists 11 T cell receptor beta chains sequenced from one sample in a study of cytomegalovirus exposure and HLA in healthy donors. The PCR ran on 60 Vbeta and 13 Jbeta primers. Repertoires were generated with immunoSEQ multiplex PCR, while TCRdb's copy carries only in-frame clones and drops some. The table lists some 81,000 clones, 72% of them singletons. The sequenced sample was PBMCs. The receptors here all came from a woman aged 40 to 49 in good health and CMV-seropositive.

This clone has more than one count but fewer than ten. This chain connects TRBV4-3 to TRBJ2-1, with TRBD2 as a possible D gene (7 bases). This CDR3 spans 16 amino acids. Trimming removed 0 bases at V and 6 bases at J, with 15 bases between. CDR1 and CDR2 (germline): LGHNA, YSLEER. CDR3 protein: CASSQDGGAAGNEQFF. In nucleotides, the CDR3 is TGCGCCAGCAGCCAAGATGGGGGGGCCGCCGGCAATGAGCAGTTCTTC.

The V and J genes are TRBV5-1 and TRBJ2-5, with 8 bases that match TRBD1. With V trimmed by 0 bases and J by 9 bases, 7 bases remained unmatched. The CDR3 spans 14 residues. In germline, CDR1 is SGHRS, CDR2 YFSETQ. CDR3 residues: CASSLGGQEEAQYF. CDR3 nucleotides: TGCGCCAGCAGCTTGGGGGGACAGGAGGAGGCCCAGTACTTC.

This clone was seen more than once but under ten times. The chain is built from TRBV5-4 and TRBJ2-6, with a weak D call TRBD1 (6 bases). V was cut by 4 bases and J by 1 base, with 9 bases left in between. The CDR3 totals 15 residues. Per germline, CDR1 SGHNT and CDR2 YYREEE (reference sequence). The CDR3 loop reads CASSQRGSGANVLTF. The CDR3 DNA reads as TGTGCCAGCAGCCAAAGGGGGTCTGGGGCCAACGTCCTGACTTTC.

V and J are TRBV29-1 and TRBJ2-7; D possibly corresponds to TRBD1 (6 bases). The CDR3 loop spans 13 amino acids. Trimming pared 6 bases from V and 0 bases from J, leaving 12 bases between. The V gene's germline CDR1 is SQVTM and CDR2 ANQGSEA. The CDR3 spells CSVQDSFSYEQYF. Here the CDR3 DNA reads TGCAGCGTCCAGGACAGCTTCTCCTACGAGCAGTACTTC.

This clone was detected once. J is TRBJ2-7 and V is TRBV28; D may be TRBD2 (6 bases). Trimming took 6 bases from V and 0 from J, leaving 15 bases between them. The germline V gene encodes CDR1 MDHEN and CDR2 SYDVKM. The length of the CDR3 is 15 residues. CDR3 amino acids: CASSTAGGISYEQYF. CDR3 coding DNA: TGTGCCAGCAGCACCGCCGGCGGGATCTCCTACGAGCAGTACTTC.

The rearrangement uses TRBV4-1 and TRBJ1-2, with no clear D. V shed 1 base and J shed 4 bases, with 10 bases lying between them. The germline V gene encodes CDR1 MGHRA and CDR2 YSYEKL. The CDR3 spans 14 residues. The CDR3 sequence: CASSQGGSFYGYTF. The CDR3, as DNA: TGCGCCAGCAGCCAAGGAGGGTCCTTCTATGGCTACACCTTC.

The rearrangement joins TRBV10-3 to TRBJ1-5; D is uncertain. V lost 10 bases and J lost 7, with 17 bases in between. Germline V lookup: CDR1 ENHRY, CDR2 SYGVKD. CDR3 size: 13 residues. CDR3 region: CATQPGGGQPQHF. CDR3 coding DNA: TGTGCCACCCAGCCGGGTGGAGGGCAGCCCCAGCATTTT.

The chain recombines TRBV4-2 with TRBJ1-4; TRBD1 matches 9 bases. Germline loops: CDR1 LGHNA, CDR2 YNFKEQ. CDR3 length equals 16 residues. With 2 bases clipped from V and 4 bases from J, the junction kept 5 bases outside the gene matches. The CDR3 is CASSQIRGQGNEKLFF. CDR3 bases: TGTGCCAGCAGCCAAATCAGGGGACAGGGTAATGAAAAACTGTTTTTT.

This clone was seen a few times. The genes are TRBV5-1 and TRBJ1-3; 8 bases match TRBD1. This CDR3 has 16 residues. Germline values: CDR1 SGHRS, CDR2 YFSETQ. With V trimmed by 3 bases and J by 3 bases, 8 bases remained unmatched. The CDR3 loop reads CASSSGGADYGNTIYF. The CDR3 DNA follows: TGCGCCAGCAGCTCAGGGGGCGCAGATTATGGAAACACCATATATTTT. Based on the CDR3 plus reference TRBV5-1 and TRBJ1-3, the full variable domain is KAGVTQTPRYLIKTRGQQVTLSCSPISGHRSVSWYQQTPGQGLQFLFEYFSETQRNKGNFPGRFSGRQFSNSRSEMNVSTLELGDSALYLCASSSGGADYGNTIYFGEGSWLTVV.

The chain joins TRBV18 to TRBJ2-5, with TRBD2 as a possible D gene (6 bases). CDR3 length equals 13 residues. Trimming pared 2 bases from V and 3 bases from J, leaving 7 bases between. Germline lookup yields CDR1 KGHSH and CDR2 LQKENI. The CDR3 bases are TGTGCCAGCTCACCAAGGGAGGAAGAGACCCAGTACTTC. Amino acid sequence: CASSPREEETQYF. The full variable domain, completed using reference TRBV18 and TRBJ2-5, is NAGVMQNPRHLVRRRGQEARLRCSPMKGHSHVYWYRQLPEEGLKFMVYLQKENIIDESGMPKERFSAEFPKEGPSILRIQQVVRGDSAAYFCASSPREEETQYFGPGTRLLVL.

This clone was counted a few times. V gene TRBV19 combines with J gene TRBJ1-1; TRBD1 might be the D (6 bases). The CDR3 is 14 amino acids. V lost 5 bases, J lost 2 bases, and 12 bases lay in between. Germline assignment: CDR1 LNHDA and CDR2 SQIVND (reference sequence). The CDR3 nucleotides are TGTGCCAGTAGTCGTCAGGGGAGTAACACTGAAGCTTTCTTT. This encodes CASSRQGSNTEAFF.